One sample yielded the 21 T cell receptor beta chains listed below, sequenced in a study of CD8 T cells in ankylosing spondylitis. TCRdb recomputed calls from the 5' RACE reads with MiXCR, one row per CDR3 protein. The data contain roughly 440,000 distinct CDR3 sequences, roughly a sixth of them singletons. Their cognate antigens are unknown. General observations from the study: For ankylosing spondylitis blood, a TCR beta motif of several highly homologous variants appeared characteristic.

Sequenced sample: blood, either unsorted or a sorted T cell fraction (not recorded which). These receptors were taken from a male donor with ankylosing spondylitis.

This clonotype was found a few times. The chain links TRBV16 to TRBJ1-5, with 9 bases identical to TRBD1. CDR1 is KGHSY and CDR2 is FQNENV in the germline V gene. J lost 4 bases, V lost 4 bases, and 11 bases had no gene match. There are 17 residues in the CDR3. The CDR3 DNA is TGTGCCAGCAGCCCGCGACAGGGGGATACGTCTAATCAGCCCCAGCATTTT. Residues: CASSPRQGDTSNQPQHF.

The J gene is TRBJ2-6, the V gene TRBV28; 7 nucleotides match TRBD2. V dropped 3 bases and J dropped 1; count of bases not matched to a gene: 9. Germline-derived CDR1 and CDR2 are MDHEN and SYDVKM. There are 18 residues in the CDR3. The CDR3 loop is CASSLWTGGGSGANVLTF. CDR3 sequence (DNA): TGTGCCAGCAGTTTGTGGACGGGAGGAGGTTCTGGGGCCAACGTCCTGACTTTC.

This clonotype was counted a few times. The rearrangement joins TRBV12-3 or TRBV12-4 to TRBJ1-3; possible D gene TRBD1, 5 bases. This CDR3 has 14 residues. V lost 0 bases to trimming and J lost 7 bases, with 10 bases between them. CDR3: CASSLAPGGNTIYF. As DNA, the CDR3 is TGTGCCAGCAGTTTAGCCCCCGGGGGGAACACCATATATTTT.

CDR3 residues: CASSPRGGENTEAFF. In nucleotides, the CDR3 is TGCGCCAGCAGCCCCCGCGGAGGGGAGAACACTGAAGCTTTCTTT. This chain joins TRBV5-1 and TRBJ1-1, with D tentatively TRBD1 (5 bases). V lost 4 bases and J 1 base, leaving 14 bases between the germline ends. The CDR3 runs to 15 residues. Germline loops: CDR1 SGHRS, CDR2 YFSETQ. Filled out from reference TRBV5-1 and TRBJ1-1, the complete variable domain reads KAGVTQTPRYLIKTRGQQVTLSCSPISGHRSVSWYQQTPGQGLQFLFEYFSETQRNKGNFPGRFSGRQFSNSRSEMNVSTLELGDSALYLCASSPRGGENTEAFFGQGTRLTVV.

This clonotype was counted at least ten times. This rearrangement joins TRBV5-1 to TRBJ1-2; TRBD1 aligns across 8 bases. The CDR3 spans 13 residues. V was clipped by 5 bases and J by 8 bases; unmatched bases: 8. Germline V gene data show CDR1 as SGHRS and CDR2 as YFSETQ. The CDR3 region has the DNA TGCGCCAGCAGTTCAGGGGGCGCGGAAGGCTACACCTTC. Protein sequence: CASSSGGAEGYTF.

CDR3 in DNA: TGTGCCAGCATTTCCCTAAGCGGGAGGTACGAGCAGTACTTC. Protein: CASISLSGRYEQYF. V and J are TRBV28 and TRBJ2-7; 9 bases agree with TRBD2. Germline lookup yields CDR1 MDHEN and CDR2 SYDVKM. Unmatched junction bases numbered 8, after V lost 7 bases and J lost 4 bases. The CDR3 runs 14 residues.

The genes are TRBV6-1 and TRBJ1-6; 8 nucleotides align to TRBD1. V trimming: 5 bases; J trimming: 11 bases; junction bases outside the gene matches: 11. Germline V gene lookup returns CDR1 MNHNS and CDR2 SASEGT. This CDR3 contains 15 residues. The CDR3 DNA follows: TGTGCCAGCAGTACCCCGGACAGGGATGGGGCACCCCTCCACTTT. It is translated as CASSTPDRDGAPLHF.

In this sample, this clonotype turned up a few times. The chain uses TRBV15 and TRBJ1-4; D is uncertain. Germline V CDR1 and CDR2: LNHNV, YYDKDF (reference sequence). V was shortened by 0 bases and J by 8 bases, with 16 bases between the two germline ends. The CDR3 consists of 16 residues. CDR3 region: CATSRDPDPRVEKLFF. The CDR3 coding sequence is TGTGCCACCAGCAGAGATCCGGATCCTCGTGTGGAAAAACTGTTTTTT.

This clonotype has only a few counts. The rearrangement uses TRBV27 and TRBJ2-2; 8 nucleotides line up with TRBD2. The CDR3 extends over 17 amino acids. The germline V gene has CDR1 MNHEY and CDR2 SMNVEV (reference sequence). V lost 2 bases, J lost 3 bases, and 8 bases stayed unmatched. CDR3 residues: CASSLKAGVAHTGELFF. Here the CDR3 DNA reads TGTGCCAGCAGTTTAAAAGCGGGAGTGGCCCACACCGGGGAGCTGTTTTTT.

The chain links TRBV5-1 to TRBJ1-1, with D unresolved. Germline assignment: CDR1 SGHRS and CDR2 YFSETQ. Trimming cost V 0 bases and J 4 bases, with 13 bases left between them. This CDR3 region has 15 residues. In DNA, the CDR3 is TGCGCCAGCAGCTTGGATCCCGGTCGGGGCACTGAAGCTTTCTTT. It translates to CASSLDPGRGTEAFF. Full variable domain (remainder filled in from reference TRBV5-1 and TRBJ1-1): KAGVTQTPRYLIKTRGQQVTLSCSPISGHRSVSWYQQTPGQGLQFLFEYFSETQRNKGNFPGRFSGRQFSNSRSEMNVSTLELGDSALYLCASSLDPGRGTEAFFGQGTRLTVV.

This clonotype was picked up a small number of times. The chain carries TRBV20-1 and TRBJ2-3; 8 bases align to TRBD1. After removal of 6 bases from V and 4 bases from J, the junction contained 9 bases not matched to a gene. Looked up from germline, CDR1 is DFQATT and CDR2 is SNEGSKA (reference sequence). The CDR3 spans 14 residues. The DNA for the CDR3 is TGCAGTGCCGAAGGAACAGGGGGTGCAGATACGCAGTATTTT. Protein: CSAEGTGGADTQYF.

Only a few counts were recorded for this clonotype. The V call is TRBV4-2, the J call TRBJ1-2; D might be TRBD1 (5 bases). The CDR3 totals 17 residues. CDR1 is LGHNA and CDR2 is YNFKEQ in the germline V gene. V gave up 1 base and J gave up 0 bases, with 15 bases separating them. CDR3: CASSQAHGQATNYGYTF. CDR3 bases: TGTGCCAGCAGCCAAGCTCATGGACAAGCAACTAACTATGGCTACACCTTC.

This sequence joins TRBV9 and TRBJ1-1; D gene unclear. There are 15 residues in the CDR3. Germline-derived CDR1 and CDR2 are SGDLS and YYNGEE. V was pared by 2 bases and J by 1 base, with 12 bases between. CDR3 sequence (DNA): TGTGCCAGCAGCGTCAAGCCTTTAGGGAACACTGAAGCTTTCTTT. This gives the protein CASSVKPLGNTEAFF.

The CDR3 here is CASTGTGVNEQFF. The CDR3 nucleotides are TGTGCCAGCACCGGGACAGGGGTCAATGAGCAGTTCTTC. V and J are TRBV2 and TRBJ2-1; TRBD1 aligns across 10 bases. Looked up from germline, CDR1 is SNHLY and CDR2 is FYNNEI. The V segment lost 7 bases and the J segment 6 bases; nucleotides outside the gene matches: 3. There are 13 residues in the CDR3.

This chain connects TRBV20-1 to TRBJ2-7; maybe TRBD2 (5 bases). V lost 3 bases, J lost 4 bases, and 16 bases lay in between. The length of the CDR3 is 14 residues. Germline V CDR1 and CDR2: DFQATT, SNEGSKA (reference sequence). The CDR3 nucleotides read TGCAGTGCTAGGAGGGAAGTGTATCCTTACGAGCAGTACTTC. Encoded protein: CSARREVYPYEQYF.

This clonotype was counted only a few times. The junction differs from germline at one of its ends, possibly a read error. The rearrangement joins TRBV7-9 to TRBJ2-7, with TRBD1 matching 8 bases. Germline V gene lookup returns CDR1 SEHNR and CDR2 FQNEAQ (reference sequence). The CDR3 covers 11 residues. The CDR3 DNA follows: TGTGCCAGCAGCTTAAGACAGGGGCTTAACTTC. This sequence encodes CASSLRQGLNF.

This clonotype was observed a single time. CDR3 sequence reads: CASSYTGTGKGDEQFF. CDR3 sequence (DNA): TGTGCCAGCAGTTACACCGGGACAGGGAAGGGCGATGAGCAGTTCTTC. The J gene is TRBJ2-1, the V gene TRBV6-5, with TRBD1 matching 9 bases. The CDR3 extends over 16 amino acids. V shed 2 bases, J shed 8 bases, and the junction held 10 bases outside the gene matches. In germline, CDR1 is MNHEY, CDR2 SVGAGI.

J is TRBJ1-2 and V is TRBV29-1, with 8 nucleotides matching TRBD1. The CDR3 consists of 13 residues. Per the germline V gene, CDR1 is SQVTM and CDR2 is ANQGSEA. J was trimmed by 5 bases and V by 5 bases; bases with no gene match: 7. The CDR3 here is CSVIGRTGYGYTF. The CDR3 coding sequence is TGCAGCGTTATAGGACGGACAGGGTATGGCTACACCTTC.

This clonotype was counted between two and nine times. The V and J genes are TRBV5-1 and TRBJ1-2; possible D gene TRBD1, 6 bases. Looked up from germline, CDR1 is SGHRS and CDR2 is YFSETQ. The CDR3 loop spans 15 amino acids. Trimming removed 4 bases at V and 3 bases at J, with 16 bases between. The CDR3 DNA reads TGCGCCAGCAGCATAGGACAGCTCGGGGACTATGGCTACACCTTC. Its translation: CASSIGQLGDYGYTF.

This clonotype was detected a few times. The V and J genes are TRBV5-1 and TRBJ1-3, with 8 bases identical to TRBD1. The CDR3 spans 13 residues. V shed 5 bases, J shed 4 bases, and the junction held 2 bases outside the gene matches. Germline CDR1 SGHRS, CDR2 YFSETQ. The DNA for the CDR3 is TGCGCCAGCAGGAGGGACAGGGGAAACACCATATATTTT. Encoded protein: CASRRDRGNTIYF.

This clonotype was detected a few times. V usage is TRBV6-5 and J usage is TRBJ2-4, with 7 positions matching TRBD2. CDR3 length: 16 residues. Trimming cost V 2 bases and J 0 bases; bases outside gene matches: 4. CDR1 and CDR2 from the germline V gene are MNHEY and SVGAGI. In nucleotides, the CDR3 is TGTGCCAGCAGTTACGGCCTAGCGGTAGCCAAAAACATTCAGTACTTC. Amino acids: CASSYGLAVAKNIQYF.